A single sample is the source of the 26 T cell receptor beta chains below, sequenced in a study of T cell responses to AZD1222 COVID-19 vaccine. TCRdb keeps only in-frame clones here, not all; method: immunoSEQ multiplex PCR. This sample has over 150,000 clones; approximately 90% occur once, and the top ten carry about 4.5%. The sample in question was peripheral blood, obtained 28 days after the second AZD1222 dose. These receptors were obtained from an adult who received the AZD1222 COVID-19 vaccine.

The CDR3 nucleotides are TGTGCCAGTAGTATGGGGCAGGGACATAAGCCCCAGCATTTT. This encodes CASSMGQGHKPQHF. This rearrangement joins TRBV19 to TRBJ1-5; a weak D match, TRBD1 (6 bases). Germline CDR1 LNHDA, CDR2 SQIVND (reference sequence). The CDR3 runs to 14 residues. Trimming took 3 bases from V and 8 from J, leaving 14 bases between them.

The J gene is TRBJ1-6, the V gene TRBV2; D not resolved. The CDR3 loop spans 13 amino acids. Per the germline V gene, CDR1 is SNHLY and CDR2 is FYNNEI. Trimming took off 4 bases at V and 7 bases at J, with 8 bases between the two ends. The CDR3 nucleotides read TGTGCCAGCAGTGGGCAGCAGAATTCACCCCTCCACTTT. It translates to CASSGQQNSPLHF. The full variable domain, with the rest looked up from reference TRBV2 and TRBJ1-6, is EPEVTQTPSHQVTQMGQEVILRCVPISNHLYFYWYRQILGQKVEFLVSFYNNEISEKSEIFDDQFSVERPDGSNFTLKIRSTKLEDSAMYFCASSGQQNSPLHFGNGTRLTVT.

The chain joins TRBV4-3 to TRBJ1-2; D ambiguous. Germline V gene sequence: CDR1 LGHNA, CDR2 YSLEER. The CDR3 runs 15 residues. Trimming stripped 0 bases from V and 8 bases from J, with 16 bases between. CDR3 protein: CASSQDYPRLRGYTF. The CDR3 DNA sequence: TGCGCCAGCAGCCAAGATTATCCTAGGTTGAGGGGCTACACCTTC.

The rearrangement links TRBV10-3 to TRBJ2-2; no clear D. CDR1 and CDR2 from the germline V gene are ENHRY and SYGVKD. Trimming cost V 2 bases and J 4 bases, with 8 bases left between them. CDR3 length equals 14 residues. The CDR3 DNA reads TGTGCCATCAGTGAGGTCCGGGCCACCGGGGAGCTGTTTTTT. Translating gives CAISEVRATGELFF.

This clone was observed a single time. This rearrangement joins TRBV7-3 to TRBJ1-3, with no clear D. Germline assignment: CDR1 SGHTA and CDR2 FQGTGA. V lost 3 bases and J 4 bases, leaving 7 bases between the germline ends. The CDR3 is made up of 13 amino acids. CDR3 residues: CASSFSEGNTIYF. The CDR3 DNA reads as TGTGCCAGCAGCTTTTCGGAGGGAAACACCATATATTTT.

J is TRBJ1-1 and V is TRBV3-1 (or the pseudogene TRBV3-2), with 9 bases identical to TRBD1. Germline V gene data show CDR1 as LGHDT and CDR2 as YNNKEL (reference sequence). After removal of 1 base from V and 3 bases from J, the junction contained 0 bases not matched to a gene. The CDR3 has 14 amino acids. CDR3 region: CASSQGTGDTEAFF. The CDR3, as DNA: TGTGCCAGCAGCCAAGGGACAGGGGACACTGAAGCTTTCTTT.

CDR3: CASAGPEQFF. The CDR3 DNA reads as TGCGCCAGTGCAGGGCCTGAGCAGTTCTTC. V usage is TRBV5-1 and J usage is TRBJ2-1; TRBD1 might be the D (5 bases). V was pared by 8 bases and J by 9 bases, with 9 bases between. The CDR3 length is 10 residues. Germline lookup yields CDR1 SGHRS and CDR2 YFSETQ.

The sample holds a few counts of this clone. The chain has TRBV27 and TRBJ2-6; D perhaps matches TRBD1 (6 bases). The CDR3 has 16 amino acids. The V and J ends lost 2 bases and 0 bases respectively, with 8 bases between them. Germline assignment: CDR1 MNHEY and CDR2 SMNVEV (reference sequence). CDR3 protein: CASSLSRGSGANVLTF. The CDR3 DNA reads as TGTGCCAGCAGTTTAAGCAGGGGCTCTGGGGCCAACGTCCTGACTTTC.

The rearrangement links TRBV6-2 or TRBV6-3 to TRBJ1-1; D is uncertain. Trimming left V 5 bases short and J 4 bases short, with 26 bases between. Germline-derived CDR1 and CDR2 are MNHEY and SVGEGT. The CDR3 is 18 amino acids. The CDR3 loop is CASSPPTPQTVVVTEAFF. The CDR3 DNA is TGTGCCAGCAGTCCCCCTACGCCCCAGACGGTGGTGGTCACTGAAGCTTTCTTT.

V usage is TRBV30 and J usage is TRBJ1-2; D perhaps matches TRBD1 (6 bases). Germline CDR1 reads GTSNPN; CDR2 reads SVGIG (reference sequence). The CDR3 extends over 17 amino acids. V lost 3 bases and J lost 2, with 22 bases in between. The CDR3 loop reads CAWSRGGQSLFNYGYTF. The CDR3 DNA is TGTGCCTGGAGCAGGGGTGGACAGTCTCTATTCAACTATGGCTACACCTTC.

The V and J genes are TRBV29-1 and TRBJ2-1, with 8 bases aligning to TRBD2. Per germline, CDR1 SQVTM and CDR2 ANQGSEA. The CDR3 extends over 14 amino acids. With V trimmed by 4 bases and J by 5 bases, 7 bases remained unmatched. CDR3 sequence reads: CSVAKARGDNEQFF. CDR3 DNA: TGCAGCGTTGCCAAAGCGCGGGGGGACAATGAGCAGTTCTTC.

CDR3 bases: TGCGCCAGCAGCCTGACAGCAACGGGGGAAAAACTGTTTTTT. This translates into CASSLTATGEKLFF. The genes are TRBV5-1 and TRBJ1-4, with a possible D match to TRBD1 (5 bases). In germline, CDR1 is SGHRS, CDR2 YFSETQ. The CDR3 spans 14 residues. Trimming left V 4 bases short and J 8 bases short, with 15 bases between.

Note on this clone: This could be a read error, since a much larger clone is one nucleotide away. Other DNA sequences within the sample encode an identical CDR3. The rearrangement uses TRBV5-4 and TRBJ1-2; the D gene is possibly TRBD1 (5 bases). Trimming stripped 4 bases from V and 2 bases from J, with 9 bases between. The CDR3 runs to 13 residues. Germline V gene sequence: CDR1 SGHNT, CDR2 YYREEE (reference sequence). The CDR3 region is CASSPDRNYGYTF. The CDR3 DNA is TGTGCCAGCAGCCCTGACAGAAACTATGGCTACACCTTC.

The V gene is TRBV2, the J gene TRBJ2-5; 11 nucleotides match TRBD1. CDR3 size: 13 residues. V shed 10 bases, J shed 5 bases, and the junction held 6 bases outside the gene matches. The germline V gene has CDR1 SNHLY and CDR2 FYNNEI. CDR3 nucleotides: TGTGCCAACGCGGACAGGGGGCGGGAGACCCAGTACTTC. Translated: CANADRGRETQYF. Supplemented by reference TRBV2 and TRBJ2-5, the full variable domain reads EPEVTQTPSHQVTQMGQEVILRCVPISNHLYFYWYRQILGQKVEFLVSFYNNEISEKSEIFDDQFSVERPDGSNFTLKIRSTKLEDSAMYFCANADRGRETQYFGPGTRLLVL.

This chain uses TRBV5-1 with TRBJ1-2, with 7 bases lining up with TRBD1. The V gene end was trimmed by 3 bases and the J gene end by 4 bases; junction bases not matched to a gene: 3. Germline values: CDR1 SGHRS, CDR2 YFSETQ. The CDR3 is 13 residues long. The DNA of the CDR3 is TGCGCCAGCAGCTCGACAGGGATCTATGGCTACACCTTC. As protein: CASSSTGIYGYTF.

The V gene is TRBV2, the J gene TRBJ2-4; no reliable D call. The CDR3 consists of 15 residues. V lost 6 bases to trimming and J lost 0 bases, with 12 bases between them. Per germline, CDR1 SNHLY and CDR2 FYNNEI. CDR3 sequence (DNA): TGTGCCAGCAGCGAATGGGCCCTAGCCAAAAACATTCAGTACTTC. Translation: CASSEWALAKNIQYF.

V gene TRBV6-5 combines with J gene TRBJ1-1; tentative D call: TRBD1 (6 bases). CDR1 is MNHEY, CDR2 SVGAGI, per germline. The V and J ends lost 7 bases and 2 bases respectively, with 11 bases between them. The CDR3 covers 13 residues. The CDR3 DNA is TGTGCCAGCAACCTGGACAGAAACACTGAAGCTTTCTTT. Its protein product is CASNLDRNTEAFF.

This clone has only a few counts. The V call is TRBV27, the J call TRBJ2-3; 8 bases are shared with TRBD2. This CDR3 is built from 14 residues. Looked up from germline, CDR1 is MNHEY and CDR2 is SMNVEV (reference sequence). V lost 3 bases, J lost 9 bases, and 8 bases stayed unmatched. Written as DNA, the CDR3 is TGTGCCAGCAGTTTCTTAGGGACTAGTTTCACGCAGTATTTT. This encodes CASSFLGTSFTQYF.

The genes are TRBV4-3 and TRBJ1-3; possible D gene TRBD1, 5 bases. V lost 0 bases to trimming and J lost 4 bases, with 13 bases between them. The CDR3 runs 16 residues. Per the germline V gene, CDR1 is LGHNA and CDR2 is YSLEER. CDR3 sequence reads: CASSQDGAGGGNTIYF. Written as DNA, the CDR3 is TGCGCCAGCAGCCAAGATGGGGCGGGCGGGGGAAACACCATATATTTT.

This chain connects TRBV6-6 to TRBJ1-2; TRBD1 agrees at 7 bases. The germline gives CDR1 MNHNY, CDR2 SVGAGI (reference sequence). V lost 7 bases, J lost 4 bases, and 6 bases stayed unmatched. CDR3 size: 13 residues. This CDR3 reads CASTFDRAYGYTF. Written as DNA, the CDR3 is TGTGCCAGCACCTTCGACAGGGCCTATGGCTACACCTTC.

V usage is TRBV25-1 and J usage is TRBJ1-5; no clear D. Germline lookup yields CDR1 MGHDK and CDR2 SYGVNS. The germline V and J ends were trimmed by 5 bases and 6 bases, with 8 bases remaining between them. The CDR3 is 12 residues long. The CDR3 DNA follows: TGTGCCAGCAGTTTCGGACTTCAGCCCCAGCATTTT. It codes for CASSFGLQPQHF. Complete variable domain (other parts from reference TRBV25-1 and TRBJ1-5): EADIYQTPRYLVIGTGKKITLECSQTMGHDKMYWYQQDPGMELHLIHYSYGVNSTEKGDLSSESTVSRIRTEHFPLTLESARPSHTSQYLCASSFGLQPQHFGDGTRLSIL.

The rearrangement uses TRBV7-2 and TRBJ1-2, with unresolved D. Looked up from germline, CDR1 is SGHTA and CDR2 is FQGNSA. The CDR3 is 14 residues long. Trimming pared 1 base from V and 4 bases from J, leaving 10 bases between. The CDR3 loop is CASSLGVRSYGYTF. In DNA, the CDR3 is TGTGCCAGCAGCTTAGGAGTCAGGTCCTATGGCTACACCTTC.

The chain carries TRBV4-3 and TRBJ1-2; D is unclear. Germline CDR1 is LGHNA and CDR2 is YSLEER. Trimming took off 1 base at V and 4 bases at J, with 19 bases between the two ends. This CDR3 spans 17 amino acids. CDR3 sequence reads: CASSQGFVPVFFYGYTF. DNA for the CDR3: TGCGCCAGCAGCCAAGGATTCGTTCCAGTATTCTTCTATGGCTACACCTTC.

CDR3 DNA sequence: TGTGCCAGTAGCACCGGGGGCGGCACTGAAGCTTTCTTT. Its translation is CASSTGGGTEAFF. This chain uses TRBV19 with TRBJ1-1; D might be TRBD1 (6 bases). The V gene's germline CDR1 is LNHDA and CDR2 SQIVND (reference sequence). V lost 6 bases and J lost 4, with 12 bases in between. The CDR3 has 13 amino acids.

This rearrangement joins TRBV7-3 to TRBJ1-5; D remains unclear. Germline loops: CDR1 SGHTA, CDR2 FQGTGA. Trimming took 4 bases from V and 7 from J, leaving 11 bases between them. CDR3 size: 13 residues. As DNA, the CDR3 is TGTGCCAGCAGCTCTGAGGGCGGGCAGCCCCAGCATTTT. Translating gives CASSSEGGQPQHF.

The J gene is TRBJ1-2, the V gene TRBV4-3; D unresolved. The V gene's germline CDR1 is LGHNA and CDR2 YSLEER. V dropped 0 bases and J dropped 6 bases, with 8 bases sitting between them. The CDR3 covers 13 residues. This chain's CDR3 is CASSQDWADGYTF. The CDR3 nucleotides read TGCGCCAGCAGCCAAGATTGGGCTGATGGCTACACCTTC.